The clone carrying this T cell receptor (beta chain) was seen more than once but under ten times. Its antigen remains unknown. Using immunoSEQ multiplex PCR, the repertoire was profiled, and TCRdb retains in-frame clones only, with some absent. The repertoire holds about 150,000 clones, with just under 80% as singletons. The record originates from a study of PD-1 blockade in classical Hodgkin lymphoma. Study information: Patients were treated with nivolumab at 3 mg/kg, and this was given intravenously every 2 weeks.

V was shortened by 4 bases and J by 4 bases, with 12 bases between the two germline ends. This CDR3 contains 14 residues. CDR1 is SGHRS and CDR2 is YFSETQ in the germline V gene. With no exception, relapse followed autologous stem cell transplantation in all patients, and brentuximab vedotin exposure varied. General observations from the study: Before treatment, complete responders showed about the same diversity as newly diagnosed patients. Relative to healthy donors, newly diagnosed patients reportedly had lower baseline TCR diversity, which was reported as lower still in relapsed/refractory patients. Repertoire differences have undefined causes, possibly disease activity or prior therapy.

The J gene is TRBJ1-3, the V gene TRBV5-1; D remains ambiguous. This material consisted of peripheral blood mononuclear cells (PBMCs), taken before the second cycle of nivolumab. This receptor was taken from a human donor with classical Hodgkin lymphoma. The CDR3 DNA reads as TGCGCCAGCAGCCACGAATCGAGAGGAAACACCATATATTTT. Translated, it gives CASSHESRGNTIYF.